Listed below are T cell receptor beta chains from one sample, sequenced in a study of Siglec-9 on CD8 T cells in melanoma. Assay used: immunoSEQ multiplex PCR; TCRdb lists only in-frame clones, some missing. Of over 30,000 clones in the sample, 80% to 85% were seen once. Sequenced material: Siglec-9- CD8+ T cells sorted from blood. The receptors come from a human donor in good health. Each CDR3 is given with its conserved first and last residue. A D gene is named only where the DNA matches it firmly. The size of a clone is reported for some rows only, either as once, few or many, or as a class for expanded clones.

d_gene: TRBD2; j_gene: TRBJ2-7; v_gene: TRBV27; abundance: NA; CDR3nt: TGTGCCAGCGCGGGGCTAGCGGGAGTTAGATCCTACGAGCAGTACTTC; CDR3aa: CASAGLAGVRSYEQYF
d_gene: TRBD1; j_gene: TRBJ2-7; v_gene: TRBV6-5; abundance: NA; CDR3nt: TGTGCCAGCAGCTCGCCGACAGGGCACGAGCAGTACTTC; CDR3aa: CASSSPTGHEQYF
d_gene: NA; j_gene: TRBJ1-2; v_gene: TRBV10-3; abundance: NA; CDR3nt: TGTGCCATCAGTGAGTCAGGTGAGGGGAGCGCCTATGGCTACACCTTC; CDR3aa: CAISESGEGSAYGYTF
d_gene: NA; j_gene: TRBJ2-1; v_gene: TRBV9; abundance: NA; CDR3nt: TGTGCCAGCAGCGCAAGGCCTAGCACTTACAATGAGCAGTTCTTC; CDR3aa: CASSARPSTYNEQFF
d_gene: NA; j_gene: TRBJ1-1; v_gene: TRBV28; abundance: NA; CDR3nt: TGTGCCAGCGTACCCTCCGGAGGGGAGGTGAACACTGAAGCTTTCTTT; CDR3aa: CASVPSGGEVNTEAFF
d_gene: NA; j_gene: TRBJ2-7; v_gene: TRBV2; abundance: NA; CDR3nt: TGTGCCAGCCGAGTTTGGGTAGCTCCTGGACTAACCTCCTACGAGCAGTACTTC; CDR3aa: CASRVWVAPGLTSYEQYF
d_gene: NA; j_gene: TRBJ2-4; v_gene: TRBV27; abundance: NA; CDR3nt: TGTGCCAGCAGTCCCCTACAATTAGCGCCCAAAAACATTCAGTACTTC; CDR3aa: CASSPLQLAPKNIQYF
d_gene: TRBD1; j_gene: TRBJ2-7; v_gene: TRBV7-8; abundance: NA; CDR3nt: TGTGCCAGCAGCCGGACAGGGAGGTACGAGCAGTACTTC; CDR3aa: CASSRTGRYEQYF
d_gene: TRBD1; j_gene: TRBJ1-5; v_gene: TRBV7-8; abundance: NA; CDR3nt: TGTGCCAGCAGCAAGGACAGGGTGGGAAATCAGCCCCAGCATTTT; CDR3aa: CASSKDRVGNQPQHF
d_gene: NA; j_gene: TRBJ1-4; v_gene: TRBV5-1; abundance: NA; CDR3nt: TGCGCCAGCAGCTTGTATGGATTTGGTAATGAAAAACTGTTTTTT; CDR3aa: CASSLYGFGNEKLFF
d_gene: TRBD1; j_gene: TRBJ2-1; v_gene: TRBV11-2; abundance: NA; CDR3nt: TGTGCCAGCAGCTGGTCCGGGACAGGGCTTTACAATGAGCAGTTCTTC; CDR3aa: CASSWSGTGLYNEQFF
d_gene: NA; j_gene: TRBJ1-2; v_gene: TRBV9; abundance: NA; CDR3nt: TGTGCCAGCAGCGTAGAGGCTATTGGACTCGGGGTTAACTATGGCTACACCTTC; CDR3aa: CASSVEAIGLGVNYGYTF
d_gene: NA; j_gene: TRBJ1-1; v_gene: TRBV5-1; abundance: NA; CDR3nt: TGCGCCAGCAGCTTGGAGGGAGGAATTGAAGCTTTCTTT; CDR3aa: CASSLEGGIEAFF
d_gene: TRBD2; j_gene: TRBJ2-7; v_gene: TRBV27; abundance: NA; CDR3nt: TGTGCCAGCAGTTCTCCGGGACTATTGAACGAGCAGTACTTC; CDR3aa: CASSSPGLLNEQYF
d_gene: NA; j_gene: TRBJ1-6; v_gene: TRBV7-8; abundance: once; CDR3nt: TGTGCCAGCAGCTTAGGCAGTTCAGCCTATAATTCACCCCTCCACTTT; CDR3aa: CASSLGSSAYNSPLHF
d_gene: NA; j_gene: TRBJ2-1; v_gene: TRBV5-1; abundance: NA; CDR3nt: TGCGCCAGCAGCTTGGGACCAAAGAGCTCCTACAATGAGCAGTTCTTC; CDR3aa: CASSLGPKSSYNEQFF
d_gene: NA; j_gene: TRBJ1-2; v_gene: TRBV6-1; abundance: NA; CDR3nt: TGTGCCATATTTATTGGCTATGGCTACACTTTC; CDR3aa: CAIFIGYGYTF
d_gene: TRBD2; j_gene: TRBJ2-7; v_gene: TRBV4-1; abundance: NA; CDR3nt: TGCGCCAGCAGCCAACTGGGACTAGCGGGAGACAAGCAGTACTTC; CDR3aa: CASSQLGLAGDKQYF
d_gene: NA; j_gene: TRBJ1-1; v_gene: TRBV10-3; abundance: NA; CDR3nt: TGTGCCATCAGTGAGAGCGGCAGAGACAGGATATTCTTT; CDR3aa: CAISESGRDRIFF
d_gene: NA; j_gene: TRBJ2-1; v_gene: TRBV6-1; abundance: NA; CDR3nt: TGTGCCAGCAGTGATTCGGCAGGGTCCTACAATGAGCAGTTCTTC; CDR3aa: CASSDSAGSYNEQFF
d_gene: NA; j_gene: TRBJ1-4; v_gene: TRBV27; abundance: NA; CDR3nt: TGTGCCAGCAGTTTATCGATCGGGGCCTCGTATGAAAAACTGTTTTTT; CDR3aa: CASSLSIGASYEKLFF
d_gene: TRBD1; j_gene: TRBJ1-5; v_gene: TRBV4-2; abundance: NA; CDR3nt: TGTGCCAGCAGCCAAGAAGGGCAAACAGGGGGGCGCCAGCCCCAGCATTTT; CDR3aa: CASSQEGQTGGRQPQHF
d_gene: NA; j_gene: TRBJ2-1; v_gene: TRBV5-1; abundance: NA; CDR3nt: TGCGCCAGCAGCTTGTACTCGACGGGGAATGAGCAGTTCTTC; CDR3aa: CASSLYSTGNEQFF
d_gene: NA; j_gene: TRBJ2-2; v_gene: TRBV10-3; abundance: NA; CDR3nt: TGTGCCATCAGCGATCCAGCGAACACCGGGGAGCTGTTTTTT; CDR3aa: CAISDPANTGELFF
d_gene: NA; j_gene: TRBJ2-1; v_gene: TRBV5-1; abundance: NA; CDR3nt: TGCGCCAGCAGCTTGGTGGCAGGGGGGATGGATGAGCAGTTCTTC; CDR3aa: CASSLVAGGMDEQFF
d_gene: TRBD1; j_gene: TRBJ1-5; v_gene: TRBV6-1; abundance: NA; CDR3nt: TGTGCCAGCAGTGACGGGACAGGAACTTATAGCAATCAGCCCCAGCATTTT; CDR3aa: CASSDGTGTYSNQPQHF
d_gene: NA; j_gene: TRBJ1-4; v_gene: TRBV7-6; abundance: once; CDR3nt: TGTGCCAGCAGCACCCACCAGGGGGAAAAACTGTTTTTT; CDR3aa: CASSTHQGEKLFF
d_gene: NA; j_gene: TRBJ2-7; v_gene: TRBV29-1; abundance: NA; CDR3nt: TGCAGCGTTGAGTTTCTGGGCTCCTACGAGCAGTACTTC; CDR3aa: CSVEFLGSYEQYF
d_gene: NA; j_gene: TRBJ1-5; v_gene: TRBV4-1; abundance: NA; CDR3nt: TGCGCCAGCAGCCAAGACCCGACAGATAATCAGCCCCAGCATTTT; CDR3aa: CASSQDPTDNQPQHF
d_gene: NA; j_gene: TRBJ1-4; v_gene: TRBV7-9; abundance: once; CDR3nt: TGTGCCAGCAGCCTTCTCGGCGAAAAACTGTTTTTT; CDR3aa: CASSLLGEKLFF
d_gene: NA; j_gene: TRBJ2-3; v_gene: TRBV7-9; abundance: NA; CDR3nt: TGTGCCAGCAGCTTGCGGGACGTTAAGACAGATACGCAGTATTTT; CDR3aa: CASSLRDVKTDTQYF
d_gene: TRBD2; j_gene: TRBJ2-2; v_gene: TRBV9; abundance: NA; CDR3nt: TGTGCCAGCAGCGTAGACCGACTAGCGGGAGGGCCCGACACCGGGGAGCTGTTTTTT; CDR3aa: CASSVDRLAGGPDTGELFF
d_gene: NA; j_gene: TRBJ2-1; v_gene: TRBV10-2; abundance: NA; CDR3nt: TGCGCCAGCAGGGGGGGGCCGACGGGACTATCCCACAATGAGCAGTTCTTC; CDR3aa: CASRGGPTGLSHNEQFF
d_gene: TRBD2; j_gene: TRBJ2-1; v_gene: TRBV7-9; abundance: NA; CDR3nt: TGTGCCAGCCTAGCGGGGGCCTCTAGCTCCTACAATGAGCAGTTCTTC; CDR3aa: CASLAGASSSYNEQFF
d_gene: NA; j_gene: TRBJ2-3; v_gene: TRBV7-2; abundance: NA; CDR3nt: TGTGCCAGCAGCTTAATCGGGGGGCCCACAGATACGCAGTATTTT; CDR3aa: CASSLIGGPTDTQYF
d_gene: NA; j_gene: TRBJ2-7; v_gene: TRBV27; abundance: NA; CDR3nt: TGTGCCAGCAGTTTCGGGACTCTGAGCTCCTACGAGCAGTACTTC; CDR3aa: CASSFGTLSSYEQYF
d_gene: NA; j_gene: TRBJ1-1; v_gene: TRBV6-5; abundance: once; CDR3nt: TGTGCCAGCAGTTACTGGCCTCTGGCGGTGAACACTGAAGCTTTCTTT; CDR3aa: CASSYWPLAVNTEAFF
d_gene: TRBD2; j_gene: TRBJ2-7; v_gene: TRBV13; abundance: NA; CDR3nt: TGTGCCAGCGGTACTAGCGGGGGGGAATGGTACGAGCAGTACTTC; CDR3aa: CASGTSGGEWYEQYF
d_gene: NA; j_gene: TRBJ1-2; v_gene: TRBV11-2; abundance: NA; CDR3nt: TGTGCCAGCAGCCACCATGGGAAGGGGGTCTTTAACTATGGCTACACCTTC; CDR3aa: CASSHHGKGVFNYGYTF
d_gene: TRBD2; j_gene: TRBJ2-1; v_gene: TRBV27; abundance: NA; CDR3nt: TGTGCCAGCAGCTCAGGACTAGTCGATGAGCAGTTCTTC; CDR3aa: CASSSGLVDEQFF
d_gene: NA; j_gene: TRBJ1-2; v_gene: TRBV18; abundance: NA; CDR3nt: TGTGCCAGCTGGGGTGACTATGGCTACACCTTC; CDR3aa: CASWGDYGYTF
d_gene: NA; j_gene: TRBJ1-1; v_gene: TRBV13; abundance: NA; CDR3nt: TGTGCCAGCAGCTTAGAGGGGAACACTGAAGCTTTCTTT; CDR3aa: CASSLEGNTEAFF
d_gene: TRBD2; j_gene: TRBJ2-2; v_gene: TRBV11-3; abundance: NA; CDR3nt: TGTGCCAGCAGCCTGTGGACTAGCGGGGGGGCCGGGGAGCTGTTTTTT; CDR3aa: CASSLWTSGGAGELFF
d_gene: NA; j_gene: TRBJ2-2; v_gene: TRBV25-1; abundance: NA; CDR3nt: TGTGCCAGCAATTCGGTGAACCCCGGGGAGCTGTTTTTT; CDR3aa: CASNSVNPGELFF
d_gene: NA; j_gene: TRBJ1-6; v_gene: TRBV27; abundance: once; CDR3nt: TGTGCCAGCAGTTTGGCCCCCCCGGGATCCTATAATTCACCCCTCCACTTT; CDR3aa: CASSLAPPGSYNSPLHF
d_gene: TRBD2; j_gene: TRBJ2-1; v_gene: TRBV25-1; abundance: NA; CDR3nt: TGTGCCAGCAGTGAAGGACTAGCAGTCTACAATGAGCAGTTCTTC; CDR3aa: CASSEGLAVYNEQFF
d_gene: NA; j_gene: TRBJ2-7; v_gene: TRBV7-8; abundance: few; CDR3nt: TGTGCCAGCAGCCAATCCGACTCAAGGTTCTACGAGCAGTACTTC; CDR3aa: CASSQSDSRFYEQYF
d_gene: NA; j_gene: TRBJ2-7; v_gene: TRBV5-1; abundance: NA; CDR3nt: TGCGCCAGCAGCTTTGGCCGCGCCTACGAGCAGTACTTC; CDR3aa: CASSFGRAYEQYF